This is a list of T cell receptor beta chains from one sample in a study of blood T cells in healthy people across ages. MiXCR, applied by TCRdb to the 5' RACE reads, yields one record per CDR3 protein. Of 700,000 to 900,000 distinct CDR3 sequences in the sample, about 48% were seen once. The sequencing sample was made of blood. These receptors were collected from an elderly man in good health. CDR3s include the opening cysteine and the closing phenylalanine or tryptophan. The order of the fields is clone size, V gene, D gene, J gene, CDR3 DNA, CDR3 protein. The D gene is left open where the match is weak. Clone size is stated in some rows and not others, as once, few, many or a class when expanded.

size: few
V: TRBV7-2
D: .
J: TRBJ1-5
DNA: TGTGCCAGCAGCGGCACGATCGGACCCAGCGCGAATCAGCCCCAGCATTTT
CDR3: CASSGTIGPSANQPQHF

size: once
V: TRBV9
D: .
J: TRBJ2-3
DNA: TGTGCCAGCAGCGAGGGGCCGGGACCACGCACAGATACGCAGTATTTT
CDR3: CASSEGPGPRTDTQYF

size: few
V: TRBV6-2/TRBV6-3
D: .
J: TRBJ1-2
DNA: TGTGCCAGCAGACCTACCGGGACAAATGGGTATGGCTACACCTTC
CDR3: CASRPTGTNGYGYTF

size: few
V: TRBV20-1
D: TRBD2
J: TRBJ2-1
DNA: TGCAGTGCTAGAGCCCCGGGACTAGCGGGCTACAATGAGCAGTTCTTC
CDR3: CSARAPGLAGYNEQFF

size: .
V: TRBV4-1
D: .
J: TRBJ1-4
DNA: TGCGCCAGCAGCCAAGGTTTTGGAGGGATAGGTGAAAAACTGTTTTTT
CDR3: CASSQGFGGIGEKLFF

size: few
V: TRBV7-3
D: .
J: TRBJ2-5
DNA: TGTGCCAGCAGCTTAAGGGGGACAGGACTAGGGCAAGAGACCCAGTACTTC
CDR3: CASSLRGTGLGQETQYF

size: .
V: TRBV10-3
D: .
J: TRBJ2-5
DNA: TGTGCCATCCGAATGGGGTTGCGAAACAATGAGCAGTACTTC
CDR3: CAIRMGLRNNEQYF

size: few
V: TRBV5-1
D: TRBD1
J: TRBJ2-5
DNA: TGCGCCAGCAGCACCGGGACAGGGAAAGAGACCCAGTACTTC
CDR3: CASSTGTGKETQYF

size: once
V: TRBV5-1
D: .
J: TRBJ1-1
DNA: TGCGCCAGCAGCAAAAACAGCATGAACACTGAAGCTTTCTTT
CDR3: CASSKNSMNTEAFF

size: .
V: TRBV6-2/TRBV6-3
D: .
J: TRBJ2-3
DNA: TGTGCCAGCAGTTACCGACGGACAAATTATACGCAGTATTTT
CDR3: CASSYRRTNYTQYF

size: few
V: TRBV3-1
D: TRBD1
J: TRBJ2-3
DNA: TGTGCCAGCAGCCAAGAGATCGGACCGGGACAGGGGGAAGGGAGATACGCGTATTTT
CDR3: CASSQEIGPGQGEGRYAYF

size: .
V: TRBV29-1
D: .
J: TRBJ1-1
DNA: TGCAGCGTTGATCAGGGGCTAGACACTGAAGCTTTCTTT
CDR3: CSVDQGLDTEAFF

size: .
V: TRBV16
D: .
J: TRBJ2-3
DNA: TGTACCAGCACCCAATGGACGGATACGCAGTATTTT
CDR3: CTSTQWTDTQYF

size: few
V: TRBV7-2
D: .
J: TRBJ2-6
DNA: TGTGCCACCAGGAGTAGCTGGGCCAACGTCCTGACTTTC
CDR3: CATRSSWANVLTF

size: few
V: TRBV6-2/TRBV6-3
D: .
J: TRBJ2-3
DNA: TGTGCCAGCAGTACCCGGCCGTTGCATCGGCACAGATACGCGTATTTT
CDR3: CASSTRPLHRHRYAYF

size: .
V: TRBV5-1
D: TRBD1
J: TRBJ1-1
DNA: TGCGCCAGCAGCGCAGGGACAGGACTGAACACTGAAGCTTTCTTT
CDR3: CASSAGTGLNTEAFF

size: .
V: TRBV5-1
D: .
J: TRBJ1-1
DNA: TGCGCCAGCAGCCCACGGGGCAGGGCGATGGACACTGAAGCTTTCTTT
CDR3: CASSPRGRAMDTEAFF

size: .
V: TRBV7-6
D: TRBD2
J: TRBJ2-7
DNA: TGTGCCAGCAGCCTAGCGGGAGGCCACCCAACCTTCTCCTACGAGCAGTACTTC
CDR3: CASSLAGGHPTFSYEQYF

size: .
V: TRBV3-1
D: .
J: TRBJ2-1
DNA: TGTGCCAGCAGCCAAGGAGCGCGTTCCGGTGAGCAGTTCTTC
CDR3: CASSQGARSGEQFF

size: .
V: TRBV2
D: .
J: TRBJ1-4
DNA: TGTGCCAGCAGTCCCAGGTTGACATTGCTGTTTTTT
CDR3: CASSPRLTLLFF

size: .
V: TRBV7-2
D: .
J: TRBJ1-5
DNA: TGTGCCAGCGGGCCTCTTGGGGGTAGCAATCAGCCCCAGCATTTT
CDR3: CASGPLGGSNQPQHF

size: .
V: TRBV11-2
D: .
J: TRBJ2-6
DNA: TGTGCCAGCAGCTTAAGCCCTGGTTGGGGGTCAAGCTCTGGGGCCAACGTCCTGACTTTC
CDR3: CASSLSPGWGSSSGANVLTF

size: .
V: TRBV7-2
D: .
J: TRBJ1-2
DNA: TGTGCCAGCAGCTTAGCAGCTGTTGGGGCAGTTATAGGGGATGGCTACACCTTC
CDR3: CASSLAAVGAVIGDGYTF

size: .
V: TRBV20-1
D: TRBD1
J: TRBJ1-5
DNA: TGCAGTGCTAGAGGGGGGACAGCGTTAAATCAGCCCCAGCATTTT
CDR3: CSARGGTALNQPQHF

size: .
V: TRBV6-5
D: .
J: TRBJ2-5
DNA: TGTGCCAGCAGTTACCCGCACGGGAGCGGCACTTCGGGGGAGACCCAGTACTTC
CDR3: CASSYPHGSGTSGETQYF

size: .
V: TRBV7-2
D: TRBD1
J: TRBJ2-5
DNA: TGTGCCAGCAGCGACCGGGACAGTTTGGGGGAGCAGTACTTC
CDR3: CASSDRDSLGEQYF

size: few
V: TRBV7-2
D: .
J: TRBJ2-5
DNA: TGTGCCAGCAGCGACGGACCCGGAACCGTGGGGCAAGAGACCCAGTACTTC
CDR3: CASSDGPGTVGQETQYF

size: few
V: TRBV6-2/TRBV6-3
D: .
J: TRBJ2-7
DNA: TGTGCCAGCAAAATATCCGGAGGGGATGAGCAGTACTTC
CDR3: CASKISGGDEQYF

size: .
V: TRBV24-1
D: .
J: TRBJ2-7
DNA: TGTGCCACCAGTGCCTTCAGCGGAAAGGTACGTCTCGAGCAGTACTTT
CDR3: CATSAFSGKVRLEQYF

size: .
V: TRBV12-3/TRBV12-4
D: .
J: TRBJ2-3
DNA: TGTGCCCTTTCCCCAGCACACGGAGATACGCAGTATTTT
CDR3: CALSPAHGDTQYF

size: .
V: TRBV29-1
D: .
J: TRBJ2-3
DNA: TGCAGCGTTGAAACCGGGGGCCCGCAGTATTTT
CDR3: CSVETGGPQYF

size: .
V: TRBV4-2
D: .
J: TRBJ2-1
DNA: TGTGCCAGCAGCCAAGTGCAGGGAAGGTGGGGTGAGCAGTTCTTC
CDR3: CASSQVQGRWGEQFF

size: .
V: TRBV7-7
D: .
J: TRBJ2-1
DNA: TGTGCCAGCAGCTCGGGGGTGGGCAATGAGCAGTTCTTC
CDR3: CASSSGVGNEQFF

size: .
V: TRBV6-2/TRBV6-3
D: TRBD1
J: TRBJ2-7
DNA: TGTGCCAGCAGAGGGCCGGGACAGAACTACGAGCAGTACTTC
CDR3: CASRGPGQNYEQYF

size: few
V: TRBV7-9
D: .
J: TRBJ2-1
DNA: TGTGCCAGCAGCTTATGGGTCGGGGGGCCACAATCCTGGTTCTTC
CDR3: CASSLWVGGPQSWFF

size: few
V: TRBV20-1
D: .
J: TRBJ2-5
DNA: TGCAGTGCTAGTAGGGGGGCAGAGGAGACCCAGTACTTC
CDR3: CSASRGAEETQYF

size: .
V: TRBV18
D: .
J: TRBJ2-5
DNA: TGTGCCAGCTCACCGGCTCCCGACCAAGAGACCCAGTACTTC
CDR3: CASSPAPDQETQYF

size: many
V: TRBV11-2
D: .
J: TRBJ2-1
DNA: TGTGCCAGCAGCTTAGATAGCCGCCGGGTGAGCTCCTACAATGAGCAGTTCTTC
CDR3: CASSLDSRRVSSYNEQFF

size: .
V: TRBV14
D: TRBD2
J: TRBJ2-2
DNA: TGTGCCAGCAGCCGATCCAGACTAGCGGGAGACACCGGGGAGCTGTTTTTT
CDR3: CASSRSRLAGDTGELFF

size: many
V: TRBV7-9
D: TRBD1
J: TRBJ2-7
DNA: TGTGCCAGCAGCCCCCGCCGGGACAGCGAGCAGTACTTC
CDR3: CASSPRRDSEQYF

size: .
V: TRBV5-1
D: TRBD2
J: TRBJ2-3
DNA: TGCGCCAGCAGCTTGTCCCGGACTAGCGGGGCACGCGTTAGCACAGATACGCAGTATTTT
CDR3: CASSLSRTSGARVSTDTQYF

size: .
V: TRBV6-5
D: TRBD2
J: TRBJ2-7
DNA: TGTGCCAGCAGTTACTTTGGGGCGAGCGGGAGCCAAGAGCAGTACTTC
CDR3: CASSYFGASGSQEQYF

size: .
V: TRBV11-2
D: TRBD1
J: TRBJ2-7
DNA: TGTGCCAGCAGCTTAGGGACAGGGGTGTATGGGGAGCAGTACTTC
CDR3: CASSLGTGVYGEQYF

size: few
V: TRBV6-1
D: .
J: TRBJ2-7
DNA: TGTGCCAGCAGTGAAGGACTGACGTCCTACGAGCAGTACTTC
CDR3: CASSEGLTSYEQYF

size: .
V: TRBV29-1
D: TRBD1
J: TRBJ1-1
DNA: TGCAGCGTTTTACAGGGGATTCAGAACACTGAAGCTTTCTTT
CDR3: CSVLQGIQNTEAFF

size: .
V: TRBV9
D: TRBD1
J: TRBJ1-1
DNA: TGTGCCAGCAGCGTCCAAACCCCAGGGGGGAACACTGAAGCTTTCTTT
CDR3: CASSVQTPGGNTEAFF